This T cell receptor beta chain appears in the sequencing data of a study of PD-1 blockade in mismatch repair-deficient tumors. The study's findings and limits: Three of seven peptides expanded clones, giving roughly 150 unique blood TCRs.

About this clone itself: Its specificity is not known.

Libraries were prepared by immunoSEQ multiplex PCR; TCRdb keeps only in-frame clonotypes and omits some of them. The table has approximately 9,300 clones, 75% to 95% seen once. The time point was: approximately 10-day in vitro stimulation with candidate neoantigen peptide 3. The TCR was taken from an adult with mismatch repair-deficient cancer. The specimen was cells cultured in vitro, collected from a patient treated with pembrolizumab.

The CDR3 region is CASSLDGGGYEQYF. The CDR3 coding sequence is TGCGCCAGCAGCTTGGATGGGGGAGGATACGAGCAGTACTTC. The chain links TRBV5-1 to TRBJ2-7; D is perhaps TRBD2 (6 bases). CDR1 and CDR2 from the germline V gene are SGHRS and YFSETQ. The V gene lost 0 bases and the J gene lost 4 bases, with 11 bases spanning the gap. This CDR3 contains 14 residues.